These 23 T cell receptor beta chains were sequenced from one sample in a study of CD8+ T cells in alopecia areata. In each case, RNA was isolated and then reverse transcribed into cDNA as the sequencing template. Profiled with immunoSEQ multiplex PCR; TCRdb holds only in-frame clones, not every one. The table has around 210,000 clones, approximately 53% seen once. The sequenced sample was CD8+ T cells sorted from blood. The origin of the receptors is a human donor in good health.

This clone appeared a single time. This chain uses TRBV5-1 with TRBJ2-5, with D perhaps TRBD1 (6 bases). The germline gives CDR1 SGHRS, CDR2 YFSETQ. This CDR3 comprises 14 residues. Trimming pared 5 bases from V and 5 bases from J, leaving 16 bases between. CDR3: CASRVGGKRETQYF. CDR3 DNA sequence: TGCGCCAGCAGGGTAGGGGGAAAGCGGGAGACCCAGTACTTC.

This chain connects TRBV2 to TRBJ2-7, with unresolved D. The CDR3 extends over 14 amino acids. Germline assignment: CDR1 SNHLY and CDR2 FYNNEI. V was cut by 1 base and J by 3 bases, with 10 bases left in between. The CDR3 DNA sequence: TGTGCCAGCAGTGAAGGGCAGGCCCACTACGAGCAGTACTTC. As protein: CASSEGQAHYEQYF.

This clone was counted a few times. The chain carries TRBV30 and TRBJ2-3; no clear D gene. There are 13 residues in the CDR3. Trimming removed 0 bases at V and 4 bases at J, with 8 bases between. CDR1 is GTSNPN, CDR2 SVGIG, per germline (reference sequence). The CDR3 loop reads CAWSVLGPDTQYF. DNA for the CDR3: TGTGCCTGGAGTGTACTCGGACCAGATACGCAGTATTTT.

This clone was detected only once. The same CDR3 is also encoded by other DNA sequences in this sample. The chain combines TRBV9 with TRBJ1-1; 8 bases are shared with TRBD1. The germline gives CDR1 SGDLS, CDR2 YYNGEE. The V and J ends lost 2 bases and 4 bases, in that order; junction bases with no gene match: 1. This CDR3 comprises 13 residues. In DNA form, the CDR3 reads TGTGCCAGCAGCGTCGGACAGGGCACTGAAGCTTTCTTT. Its protein is CASSVGQGTEAFF.

The chain has TRBV2 and TRBJ2-7; D possibly corresponds to TRBD1 (5 bases). Trimming cost V 1 base and J 3 bases, with 10 bases left between them. This CDR3 is built from 14 residues. Germline CDR1 and CDR2: SNHLY and FYNNEI. The DNA of the CDR3 is TGTGCCAGCAGTGAAGTTTCAGGGATCTACGAGCAGTACTTC. Protein: CASSEVSGIYEQYF.

V gene TRBV4-1 combines with J gene TRBJ2-7; 7 nucleotides align to TRBD1. This CDR3 is built from 16 residues. V shed 0 bases and J 2 bases; nucleotides not matched to a gene: 7. The germline V gene has CDR1 MGHRA and CDR2 YSYEKL. The CDR3 is CASSQDPGTATYEQYF. Here the CDR3 DNA reads TGCGCCAGCAGCCAAGATCCAGGGACAGCCACCTACGAGCAGTACTTC.

Here the CDR3 DNA reads TGTGCCAGCAGGCTCATCGGTTCTGGGGCCAACGTCCTGACTTTC. Amino acids: CASRLIGSGANVLTF. This chain uses TRBV7-8 with TRBJ2-6; D gene uncertain. Looked up from germline, CDR1 is SGHVS and CDR2 is FQNEAQ. V was shortened by 6 bases and J by 1 base, with 10 bases between the two germline ends. The CDR3 is 15 amino acids.

The V call is TRBV6-5, the J call TRBJ2-5, with 13 bases identical to TRBD2. The assigned J gene may be wrong: the sequence end matches TRBJ2-7 better. This CDR3 is built from 15 residues. Germline CDR1 and CDR2: MNHEY and SVGAGI. CDR3 residues: CASSYGLAGDYEQYF. CDR3 bases: TGTGCCAGCAGTTACGGACTAGCGGGGGACTACGAGCAGTACTTC.

The J gene is TRBJ2-3, the V gene TRBV7-2, with 11 bases identical to TRBD2. This CDR3 is 14 amino acids long. V shed 8 bases and J 5 bases; nucleotides not matched to a gene: 6. From germline, CDR1 is SGHTA and CDR2 FQGNSA. The CDR3 DNA is TGTGCCAGCTGCTATAGCGGGGGGGAAGATACGCAGTATTTT. Its translation: CASCYSGGEDTQYF.

In this sample, this clone turned up a few times. This rearrangement joins TRBV14 to TRBJ1-5; D remains ambiguous. The germline V gene has CDR1 SGHDN and CDR2 FVKESK. This CDR3 is 12 amino acids long. Between the trimmed V and J ends, which lost 1 base and 6 bases, there was a span of 4 bases. The CDR3 DNA reads as TGTGCCAGCAGCCAAGGGGGTCAGCCCCAGCATTTT. Its protein product is CASSQGGQPQHF.

Only a few counts were recorded for this clone. The genes are TRBV6-1 and TRBJ1-1; D unresolved. V was shortened by 3 bases and J by 3 bases, with 11 bases between the two germline ends. CDR1 MNHNS and CDR2 SASEGT come from the germline V gene. The CDR3 contains 14 residues. This CDR3 is CASSEFDTYTEAFF. The CDR3 DNA reads TGTGCCAGCAGTGAGTTCGACACTTACACTGAAGCTTTCTTT.

This clone was seen a few times. J is TRBJ1-3 and V is TRBV27; tentative D call: TRBD1 (5 bases). Germline-derived CDR1 and CDR2 are MNHEY and SMNVEV (reference sequence). V was clipped by 10 bases and J by 4 bases, with 11 bases between them. The CDR3 runs to 12 residues. The CDR3 DNA reads as TGTGCCACCGCCAGGACAGGAAACACCATATATTTT. The encoded protein is CATARTGNTIYF.

This clone was found a few times. V and J are TRBV27 and TRBJ1-2, with a possible D match to TRBD1 (5 bases). The CDR3 has 14 residues. Germline-derived CDR1 and CDR2 are MNHEY and SMNVEV (reference sequence). The V end lost 8 bases, the J end lost 0 bases, and 13 bases lay between the germline ends. DNA for the CDR3: TGTGCCAGCGGTCGCGGGACTACTAACTATGGCTACACCTTC. It encodes CASGRGTTNYGYTF.

The genes are TRBV5-6 and TRBJ2-7; 8 bases are a match to TRBD1. Germline V gene sequence: CDR1 SGHDT, CDR2 YYEEEE. CDR3 size: 17 residues. V trimming: 4 bases; J trimming: 5 bases; junction bases outside the gene matches: 17. CDR3 loop: CASSPPGQGRNINEQYF. DNA for the CDR3: TGTGCCAGCAGCCCCCCTGGACAGGGAAGAAATATCAACGAGCAGTACTTC. The whole variable domain, filled in from reference TRBV5-6 and TRBJ2-7, reads DAGVTQSPTHLIKTRGQQVTLRCSPKSGHDTVSWYQQALGQGPQFIFQYYEEEERQRGNFPDRFSGHQFPNYSSELNVNALLLGDSALYLCASSPPGQGRNINEQYFGPGTRLTVT.

There are many counts of this clone. The V and J genes are TRBV18 and TRBJ2-7; D remains unclear. There are 13 residues in the CDR3. CDR1 KGHSH and CDR2 LQKENI come from the germline V gene. Deletions cut 2 bases from V and 3 bases from J, with 8 bases between. This CDR3 is CASSPVSIYEQYF. CDR3 bases: TGTGCCAGCTCACCAGTTAGTATCTACGAGCAGTACTTC.

The CDR3 region is CSVNEDWARDGYTF. The DNA of the CDR3 is TGCAGCGTCAATGAGGACTGGGCCCGGGATGGCTACACCTTC. V usage is TRBV29-1 and J usage is TRBJ1-2; D gene ambiguous. The CDR3 is made up of 14 amino acids. Germline values: CDR1 SQVTM, CDR2 ANQGSEA. V lost 6 bases and J lost 6, with 20 bases in between.

The chain combines TRBV30 with TRBJ1-1; tentative D call: TRBD1 (5 bases). There are 12 residues in the CDR3. The V and J ends lost 4 bases and 5 bases respectively, with 11 bases between them. Germline loops: CDR1 GTSNPN, CDR2 SVGIG (reference sequence). For the CDR3, the DNA is TGTGCCTGGAATCAGGGTGGTACTGAAGCTTTCTTT. Protein sequence: CAWNQGGTEAFF. Full variable domain (remainder filled in from reference TRBV30 and TRBJ1-1): SQTIHQWPATLVQPVGSPLSLECTVEGTSNPNLYWYRQAAGRGLQLLFYSVGIGQISSEVPQNLSASRPQDRQFILSSKKLLLSDSGFYLCAWNQGGTEAFFGQGTRLTVV.

CDR3 nucleotides: TGTGCCAGCAGTCCTACAAGGAATGAGCAGTTCTTC. Its protein product is CASSPTRNEQFF. This chain links TRBV11-2 with TRBJ2-1; D unresolved. The CDR3 spans 12 residues. CDR1 is SGHAT and CDR2 is FQNNGV in the germline V gene. V lost 6 bases and J lost 7, with 10 bases in between.

The V gene is TRBV27, the J gene TRBJ2-7; no firm D call. Germline values: CDR1 MNHEY, CDR2 SMNVEV (reference sequence). CDR3 size: 15 residues. Trimming pared 5 bases from V and 2 bases from J, leaving 16 bases between. DNA of the CDR3: TGTGCCAGCAGTACAAAGGGCAGGACCACCTACGAGCAGTACTTC. It translates to CASSTKGRTTYEQYF.

This clone has more than one count but fewer than ten. This chain joins TRBV30 and TRBJ2-7; 8 nucleotides match TRBD1. V was clipped by 3 bases and J by 2 bases; unmatched bases: 6. The length of the CDR3 is 14 residues. Germline V gives CDR1 GTSNPN, CDR2 SVGIG (reference sequence). CDR3 region: CAWSPGTGPYEQYF. DNA for the CDR3: TGTGCCTGGAGCCCCGGGACAGGTCCCTACGAGCAGTACTTC.

CDR3 sequence (DNA): TGTGCCAGCAGCGTAGATCAGGCCGCCTACAATGAGCAGTTCTTC. This gives the protein CASSVDQAAYNEQFF. This sequence joins TRBV9 and TRBJ2-1; D is undetermined. Germline CDR1 is SGDLS and CDR2 is YYNGEE. This CDR3 is 15 amino acids long. V lost 0 bases and J lost 2, with 9 bases in between.

As for this clone: Other DNA sequences of this sample code for an identical CDR3. V and J are TRBV29-1 and TRBJ1-1; the D is unclear. There are 10 residues in the CDR3. V lost 4 bases and J lost 5, with 5 bases in between. In germline, CDR1 is SQVTM, CDR2 ANQGSEA. As DNA, the CDR3 is TGCAGCGTTGGGGGAACTGAAGCTTTCTTT. Protein sequence: CSVGGTEAFF.

The V and J genes are TRBV30 and TRBJ1-1; D call uncertain. There are 15 residues in the CDR3. The germline CDR1 and CDR2 sequences are GTSNPN and SVGIG (reference sequence). V was trimmed by 0 bases and J by 2 bases, leaving 13 bases between them. CDR3 in amino acids: CAWSVSGPRNTEAFF. The CDR3 DNA is TGTGCCTGGAGTGTAAGCGGGCCGAGAAACACTGAAGCTTTCTTT.